This passage covers 28 T cell receptor beta chains from one sample sequenced in a study of T cell changes during pregnancy in multiple sclerosis. The data were produced by immunoSEQ multiplex PCR, yet TCRdb's version contains in-frame clones alone and is incomplete. This sample yields 30,000 to 40,000 clones, of which 88% are seen a single time; 5.5% to 7.5% belongs to the top ten. Source: CD8+ T cells from peripheral blood mononuclear cells, taken in the third trimester of pregnancy. These receptors all come from a female donor with multiple sclerosis, enrolled in a pregnancy study.

This chain connects TRBV27 to TRBJ2-3, with a possible D match to TRBD2 (6 bases). CDR1 MNHEY and CDR2 SMNVEV come from the germline V gene (reference sequence). With 7 bases removed from V and 4 bases from J, the gap between germline ends came to 15 bases. This CDR3 is 14 amino acids long. The CDR3 coding sequence is TGTGCCAGCACCCCCGGGGGAGCCGCAGATACGCAGTATTTT. This sequence encodes CASTPGGAADTQYF.

The DNA for the CDR3 is TGCGCCAGCAGCTTGGGAGCAGGACTAGCCTACGAGCAGTACTTC. Its translation is CASSLGAGLAYEQYF. The rearrangement joins TRBV5-1 to TRBJ2-7; 7 bases fit TRBD2. J gave up 2 bases and V 0 bases, and 5 bases lay outside the gene matches. The CDR3 is 15 amino acids. Germline CDR1 SGHRS, CDR2 YFSETQ.

The chain is built from TRBV7-3 and TRBJ2-5; 12 nucleotides line up with TRBD2. CDR1 is SGHTA, CDR2 FQGTGA, per germline. This CDR3 is 18 amino acids long. V shed 0 bases, J shed 5 bases, and the junction held 10 bases outside the gene matches. Written as DNA, the CDR3 is TGTGCCAGCAGCTTAACAGGGCTAGCGGGGGGGCCTGGGGAGACCCAGTACTTC. Translation: CASSLTGLAGGPGETQYF.

The J gene is TRBJ1-1, the V gene TRBV30; perhaps TRBD1 as D (5 bases). This CDR3 has 15 residues. V dropped 3 bases and J dropped 2 bases, with 16 bases sitting between them. Germline V gene lookup returns CDR1 GTSNPN and CDR2 SVGIG (reference sequence). The CDR3 here is CAWSPLAGRNTEAFF. The CDR3 region has the DNA TGTGCCTGGAGCCCATTGGCAGGGCGCAACACTGAAGCTTTCTTT. Supplemented by reference TRBV30 and TRBJ1-1, the full variable domain reads SQTIHQWPATLVQPVGSPLSLECTVEGTSNPNLYWYRQAAGRGLQLLFYSVGIGQISSEVPQNLSASRPQDRQFILSSKKLLLSDSGFYLCAWSPLAGRNTEAFFGQGTRLTVV.

The chain has TRBV28 and TRBJ2-1, with D possibly matching TRBD2 (6 bases). This CDR3 region has 17 residues. V dropped 7 bases and J dropped 0 bases, with 19 bases sitting between them. CDR1 MDHEN and CDR2 SYDVKM come from the germline V gene. CDR3 sequence (DNA): TGTGCCAGCACCGTTATAGTTGGGGGAGGCTCCTACAATGAGCAGTTCTTC. The encoded protein is CASTVIVGGGSYNEQFF.

The rearrangement links TRBV4-3 to TRBJ2-7, with D possibly being TRBD1 (5 bases). Germline V CDR1 and CDR2: LGHNA, YSLEER. V lost 0 bases, J lost 3 bases, and 9 bases lay in between. This CDR3 has 14 amino acids. The CDR3 here is CASSQDGHFYEQYF. DNA of the CDR3: TGCGCCAGCAGCCAAGACGGACATTTCTACGAGCAGTACTTC.

This chain joins TRBV5-1 and TRBJ1-2; D may be TRBD1 (6 bases). The CDR3 consists of 15 residues. Deletions cut 5 bases from V and 4 bases from J, with 18 bases between. Per the germline V gene, CDR1 is SGHRS and CDR2 is YFSETQ. The CDR3 sequence: CASSFTGSVFYGYTF. CDR3 nucleotide sequence: TGCGCCAGCAGTTTTACAGGGTCAGTTTTCTATGGCTACACCTTC.

The CDR3 DNA sequence: TGTGCCAGCAGCCAAGATTGGGAGTACGAGCAGTACTTC. It encodes CASSQDWEYEQYF. V gene TRBV14 combines with J gene TRBJ2-7; maybe TRBD2 (5 bases). CDR1 is SGHDN, CDR2 FVKESK, per germline. Trimming removed 0 bases from V and 4 bases from J, with 7 bases in between. CDR3 length: 13 amino acids.

This clone has more than one count but fewer than ten. V is TRBV5-6 and J is TRBJ1-1; D gene uncertain. CDR3 length equals 13 residues. Germline loops: CDR1 SGHDT, CDR2 YYEEEE. With 0 bases removed from V and 0 bases from J, the gap between germline ends came to 3 bases. This CDR3 is CASSLALNTEAFF. The CDR3 DNA reads as TGTGCCAGCAGCTTGGCGTTGAACACTGAAGCTTTCTTT.

Here the CDR3 DNA reads TGTGCCTGGAGTGCCGGGGCAGGGGGTTTCCAGTACTTC. Translation gives CAWSAGAGGFQYF. The chain uses TRBV30 and TRBJ2-5; TRBD1 matches 7 bases. Per the germline V gene, CDR1 is GTSNPN and CDR2 is SVGIG (reference sequence). V was pared by 1 base and J by 10 bases, with 9 bases of the junction left unmatched. This CDR3 is 13 amino acids long.

The count of this clone is one. The rearrangement links TRBV19 to TRBJ1-1; D not certain. The germline gives CDR1 LNHDA, CDR2 SQIVND (reference sequence). The ends were cut back, 5 bases at V and 5 bases at J, with 15 bases in the middle. The CDR3 loop spans 14 amino acids. The CDR3 DNA reads TGTGCCAGTAGTTCGAGGCAGACGAGGACTGAAGCTTTCTTT. Protein: CASSSRQTRTEAFF.

The chain is built from TRBV7-8 and TRBJ1-1, with unresolved D. CDR3 length: 16 residues. V lost 2 bases and J lost 4, with 17 bases in between. Germline assignment: CDR1 SGHVS and CDR2 FQNEAQ. CDR3 protein: CASSLLAQRPGTEAFF. CDR3 DNA: TGTGCCAGCAGCTTATTGGCTCAACGGCCAGGCACTGAAGCTTTCTTT.

The CDR3 loop reads CASSLDGIYGYTF. The DNA of the CDR3 is TGTGCCAGCAGCTTAGACGGGATCTACGGCTACACCTTC. The chain carries TRBV11-2 and TRBJ1-2; D gene ambiguous. V lost 0 bases, J lost 8 bases, and 10 bases lay in between. The CDR3 is 13 amino acids. In germline, CDR1 is SGHAT, CDR2 FQNNGV.

Worth noting for this clone: One end of the junction varies from germline; a read error may be responsible. The gene calls are TRBV28 and TRBJ1-4; perhaps TRBD1 as D (6 bases). Germline-derived CDR1 and CDR2 are MDHEN and SYDVKM. The CDR3 spans 11 residues. The CDR3 DNA reads TGTGCCAGCAGTCGGGGGGGGCCTCAAGCCTTT. This encodes CASSRGGPQAF.

The chain couples TRBV5-1 to TRBJ1-6; 9 nucleotides match TRBD1. V lost 4 bases, J lost 4 bases, and 3 bases stayed unmatched. The CDR3 contains 15 residues. Germline CDR1 and CDR2: SGHRS and YFSETQ. In nucleotides, the CDR3 is TGCGCCAGCAGCCTGGACAGGGGATATAATTCACCCCTCCACTTT. Translated: CASSLDRGYNSPLHF.

V usage is TRBV4-2 and J usage is TRBJ2-5, with 8 nucleotides matching TRBD2. V shed 1 base and J 5 bases; nucleotides not matched to a gene: 6. Germline CDR1 is LGHNA and CDR2 is YNFKEQ. The CDR3 length is 15 residues. CDR3 amino acids: CASSQGGSGVETQYF. The CDR3 DNA reads TGTGCCAGCAGCCAAGGGGGTAGCGGGGTCGAGACCCAGTACTTC.

V and J are TRBV4-3 and TRBJ2-1; D remains unclear. This CDR3 has 16 amino acids. CDR1 is LGHNA and CDR2 is YSLEER in the germline V gene. The V and J ends lost 2 bases and 11 bases respectively, with 22 bases between them. CDR3 bases: TGCGCCAGCAGCCAACTACTCGGAGTAAATACAATGAAGCAGTTCTTC. Protein sequence: CASSQLLGVNTMKQFF.

The sample holds a few counts of this clone. The rearrangement uses TRBV5-6 and TRBJ1-1; D is unclear. The CDR3 consists of 12 residues. Looked up from germline, CDR1 is SGHDT and CDR2 is YYEEEE. The ends were cut back, 1 base at V and 10 bases at J, with 11 bases in the middle. CDR3 amino acids: CASSLNWEGAFF. The CDR3 DNA sequence: TGTGCCAGCAGCTTGAATTGGGAGGGAGCTTTCTTT.

The chain recombines TRBV5-6 with TRBJ2-7; D possibly corresponds to TRBD2 (6 bases). Trimming left V 0 bases short and J 2 bases short, with 9 bases between. CDR3 length equals 14 residues. CDR1 is SGHDT and CDR2 is YYEEEE in the germline V gene. The CDR3 region has the DNA TGTGCCAGCAGCTTGGGACTAGTGGCCTACGAGCAGTACTTC. Protein sequence: CASSLGLVAYEQYF.

This clone was observed a single time. V gene TRBV11-3 combines with J gene TRBJ2-1, with D possibly TRBD1 on 5 matching bases. In germline, CDR1 is SGHNT, CDR2 YENEEA. Trimming stripped 5 bases from V and 4 bases from J, with 12 bases between. The CDR3 consists of 14 residues. This chain's CDR3 is CASSPWGRYNEQFF. CDR3 bases: TGTGCCAGCAGCCCCTGGGGCCGGTACAATGAGCAGTTCTTC.

CDR3 in DNA: TGTGCCAGCAGCTTCGGCGGGGGCTCAGATACGCAGTATTTT. This sequence encodes CASSFGGGSDTQYF. This chain links TRBV11-3 with TRBJ2-3; possible D gene TRBD2, 7 bases. The CDR3 has 14 residues. Looked up from germline, CDR1 is SGHNT and CDR2 is YENEEA. V dropped 3 bases and J dropped 4 bases, with 11 bases sitting between them.

The chain combines TRBV19 with TRBJ2-5; tentatively, D is TRBD1 (6 bases). CDR1 is LNHDA, CDR2 SQIVND, per germline (reference sequence). Trimming stripped 6 bases from V and 3 bases from J, with 20 bases between. The CDR3 has 16 amino acids. CDR3 nucleotides: TGTGCCAGTAGCAAGGGACACATCATTACTAAAGAGACCCAGTACTTC. Its translation is CASSKGHIITKETQYF.

The rearrangement joins TRBV4-3 to TRBJ2-2; D perhaps matches TRBD1 (6 bases). Trimming stripped 1 base from V and 5 bases from J, with 8 bases between. Germline V gene lookup returns CDR1 LGHNA and CDR2 YSLEER. This CDR3 has 14 amino acids. This CDR3 is CASSQVGGTGELFF. The CDR3 DNA reads as TGCGCCAGCAGCCAAGTAGGGGGTACCGGGGAGCTGTTTTTT.

This rearrangement joins TRBV9 to TRBJ2-7, with 9 bases matching TRBD1. From germline, CDR1 is SGDLS and CDR2 YYNGEE. This CDR3 region has 16 residues. Losses at the gene ends were 3 bases for V and 3 bases for J; bases not matched to a gene: 10. The CDR3 loop is CASSDRQQGAHYEQYF. DNA of the CDR3: TGTGCCAGCAGCGACCGGCAACAGGGGGCCCACTACGAGCAGTACTTC.

This clone occurred once. The chain combines TRBV27 with TRBJ1-1, with D possibly being TRBD1 (6 bases). CDR1 is MNHEY, CDR2 SMNVEV, per germline (reference sequence). The CDR3 has 15 amino acids. The V and J ends lost 2 bases and 5 bases respectively, with 15 bases between them. The CDR3 DNA reads as TGTGCCAGCAGTTTAGGGGGCAGTCACGGGACTGAAGCTTTCTTT. It yields the protein CASSLGGSHGTEAFF.

This chain links TRBV11-2 with TRBJ2-2; D is unclear. Per the germline V gene, CDR1 is SGHAT and CDR2 is FQNNGV. V lost 2 bases, J lost 1 base, and 8 bases lay in between. The CDR3 spans 15 residues. CDR3 nucleotides: TGTGCCAGCAGCTTAATTGCAGGGAACACCGGGGAGCTGTTTTTT. It translates to CASSLIAGNTGELFF.

The gene calls are TRBV2 and TRBJ2-3, with 7 bases fitting TRBD1. J gave up 2 bases and V 6 bases, and 11 bases lay outside the gene matches. Germline lookup yields CDR1 SNHLY and CDR2 FYNNEI. CDR3 length: 16 residues. CDR3 in amino acids: CASSDDRASNTDTQYF. The CDR3 nucleotides are TGTGCCAGCAGCGATGACAGGGCTTCCAACACAGATACGCAGTATTTT.

The V and J genes are TRBV7-8 and TRBJ1-3; no definite D call. The CDR3 consists of 14 residues. The ends were cut back, 1 base at V and 5 bases at J, with 9 bases in the middle. Germline values: CDR1 SGHVS, CDR2 FQNEAQ. DNA of the CDR3: TGTGCCAGCAGCTTAGTTGGTGCTAGAAACACCATATATTTT. Amino acids: CASSLVGARNTIYF.